The 11 T cell receptor beta chains in this list originate from one sample, sequenced in a study of regulatory T cells in long-lasting Graves disease. Investigators prepared the TCR beta libraries by applying iRepertoire HTBI primers and Arm-PCR of CDR3 regions. TCRdb called the multiplex PCR reads again in MiXCR, with one record for every CDR3 protein. The sample has roughly 500,000 distinct CDR3 sequences; less than 25% are singletons. Time point denoted: persistent/refractory GD, antithyroid drugs over 5 years with positive TRAb. Extracted PBMC RNA gave rise to the TCR library. Sample: peripheral blood mononuclear cells (PBMCs), taken when the disease was refractory, from a patient treated with antithyroid drugs. The receptors derive from a female donor with Graves disease.

This clonotype was seen many times. The chain links TRBV30 to TRBJ1-1; D unresolved. Germline CDR1 and CDR2: GTSNPN and SVGIG (reference sequence). The CDR3 loop spans 13 amino acids. Trimming took off 4 bases at V and 4 bases at J, with 13 bases between the two ends. CDR3 sequence: CAWNPTSGTEAFF. The CDR3 nucleotides are TGTGCCTGGAACCCAACTTCGGGCACTGAAGCTTTCTTT.

Concerning this clonotype: A much more abundant neighbour one base away suggests this may be a read error. The chain has TRBV2 and TRBJ1-5; D gene uncertain. Per germline, CDR1 SNHLY and CDR2 FYNNEI. The CDR3 extends over 15 amino acids. The DNA of the CDR3 is TGTGCCAGCAGTGATTCAAACACTAGCAATCGGCCCCAGCATTTT. Amino acid sequence: CASSDSNTSNRPQHF.

This clonotype came up many times. The chain is built from TRBV20-1 and TRBJ2-5, with 8 nucleotides matching TRBD2. The length of the CDR3 is 16 residues. V shed 3 bases, J shed 2 bases, and the junction held 11 bases outside the gene matches. CDR1 and CDR2 from the germline V gene are DFQATT and SNEGSKA (reference sequence). Here the CDR3 reads CSASQRRGAGQETQYF. The CDR3, as DNA: TGCAGTGCTAGTCAGCGGCGGGGGGCTGGGCAAGAGACCCAGTACTTC.

V gene TRBV5-1 combines with J gene TRBJ2-2, with no clear D. Germline V gives CDR1 SGHRS, CDR2 YFSETQ. Trimming shortened V by 0 bases and J by 1 base, and 7 bases separated the two germline ends. This CDR3 has 15 amino acids. The CDR3 DNA sequence: TGCGCCAGCAGCTTGGGCAGGCTGAACACCGGGGAGCTGTTTTTT. Translated, it gives CASSLGRLNTGELFF. Drawing the rest from reference TRBV5-1 and TRBJ2-2, the complete variable domain is KAGVTQTPRYLIKTRGQQVTLSCSPISGHRSVSWYQQTPGQGLQFLFEYFSETQRNKGNFPGRFSGRQFSNSRSEMNVSTLELGDSALYLCASSLGRLNTGELFFGEGSRLTVL.

The gene calls are TRBV19 and TRBJ2-2; 10 bases line up with TRBD2. CDR3 length: 17 amino acids. CDR1 LNHDA and CDR2 SQIVND come from the germline V gene (reference sequence). V dropped 6 bases and J dropped 4; count of bases not matched to a gene: 11. The CDR3 spells CASSSSNLAGVTGELFF. The CDR3 nucleotides are TGTGCCAGTAGCTCTTCCAATCTAGCGGGAGTCACCGGGGAGCTGTTTTTT.

This clonotype appeared many times. The J gene is TRBJ1-1, the V gene TRBV20-1, with D possibly being TRBD1 (6 bases). Germline values: CDR1 DFQATT, CDR2 SNEGSKA (reference sequence). The V end lost 5 bases, the J end lost 2 bases, and 15 bases lay between the germline ends. CDR3 length: 14 residues. CDR3 in amino acids: CSAHLSQGNTEAFF. As DNA, the CDR3 is TGCAGTGCTCACCTTTCACAGGGAAACACTGAAGCTTTCTTT.

This clonotype has at least ten counts. The V call is TRBV28, the J call TRBJ2-1; 8 nucleotides align to TRBD1. V lost 2 bases to trimming and J lost 7 bases; unmatched junction nucleotides: 7. There are 15 residues in the CDR3. The germline gives CDR1 MDHEN, CDR2 SYDVKM. The CDR3 is CASSLGQGAWNEQFF. DNA of the CDR3: TGTGCCAGCAGTTTAGGGCAGGGGGCTTGGAATGAGCAGTTCTTC.

V is TRBV19 and J is TRBJ1-5, with 10 nucleotides matching TRBD1. V shed 4 bases, J shed 2 bases, and the junction held 2 bases outside the gene matches. Germline CDR1 is LNHDA and CDR2 is SQIVND (reference sequence). CDR3 length equals 15 residues. The CDR3, as DNA: TGTGCCAGTAGTACGACAGGGGGCCGCAATCAGCCCCAGCATTTT. Translation gives CASSTTGGRNQPQHF.

This clonotype has ten or more counts. The chain employs TRBV10-3 and TRBJ1-1; perhaps TRBD1 as D (5 bases). V was pared by 6 bases and J by 1 base, with 9 bases between. CDR3 length: 13 amino acids. The germline V gene has CDR1 ENHRY and CDR2 SYGVKD. This chain's CDR3 is CAIRGTANTEAFF. In DNA, the CDR3 is TGTGCCATCAGGGGGACGGCGAACACTGAAGCTTTCTTT.

Concerning this clonotype: A much bigger clone sits one base away, suggesting this may be a read error. The V and J genes are TRBV15 and TRBJ1-6; D not certain. Germline values: CDR1 LNHNV, CDR2 YYDKDF (reference sequence). Trimming pared 1 base from V and 7 bases from J, leaving 17 bases between. The CDR3 loop spans 17 amino acids. The DNA for the CDR3 is TGTGCCACCAGCAGAGGTACCGGGGTTGTGAACAATTCACCCCTCCACTTT. Its translation is CATSRGTGVVNNSPLHF.

This clonotype was observed at least ten times. The rearrangement links TRBV11-1 to TRBJ2-5; unclear D gene. The CDR3 covers 13 residues. V was pared by 2 bases and J by 9 bases, with 13 bases between. CDR1 SGHAT and CDR2 FQDESV come from the germline V gene (reference sequence). The CDR3, as DNA: TGTGCCAGCAGCTTAACCCTCATGTGGGCCCAGTACTTC. This encodes CASSLTLMWAQYF.